These 27 T cell receptor beta chains share one sample of origin, sequenced in a study of CD8+CD57+ T cells in acquired aplastic anemia. Investigators profiled TCR beta VDJ and CDR3 from genomic DNA template. TCRdb re-derived calls from the reads in MiXCR, one entry per CDR3 protein. Of 110,000 or so distinct CDR3 sequences detected, around half appear once; the ten largest clones hold around a third. Sequencing used sorted CD4+, CD8+, or CD8+CD57+ T cells (not recorded which) from PBMCs. All receptors derive from a human donor in good health, serving as a control.

The V and J genes are TRBV7-2 and TRBJ1-5; D remains unclear. Trimming stripped 5 bases from V and 6 bases from J, with 11 bases between. Germline CDR1 SGHTA, CDR2 FQGNSA. The CDR3 covers 13 residues. Here the CDR3 reads CASSPGDVQPQHF. DNA for the CDR3: TGTGCCAGCAGCCCAGGAGATGTTCAGCCCCAGCATTTT.

The V and J genes are TRBV24-1 and TRBJ2-5; 8 bases are a match to TRBD1. With V trimmed by 7 bases and J by 5 bases, 8 bases remained unmatched. Germline lookup yields CDR1 KGHDR and CDR2 SFDVKD. CDR3 length: 14 amino acids. In DNA form, the CDR3 reads TGTGCCACCAGCGTGGGACAGGCCCGCGAGACCCAGTACTTC. Encoded protein: CATSVGQARETQYF.

In this sample, this clonotype turned up a few times. The J gene is TRBJ1-2, the V gene TRBV7-9, with 7 bases aligning to TRBD1. Germline CDR1 is SEHNR and CDR2 is FQNEAQ (reference sequence). V lost 6 bases, J lost 2 bases, and 3 bases stayed unmatched. There are 13 residues in the CDR3. In nucleotides, the CDR3 is TGTGCCAGCAGGCAGGGACAGAACTATGGCTACACCTTC. Its protein product is CASRQGQNYGYTF.

In its sample, this clonotype was seen many times. For the CDR3, the DNA is TGTGCCAGCAGCTTAGCCCCGACGAACACCGGGGAGCTGTTTTTT. Amino acids: CASSLAPTNTGELFF. This chain uses TRBV7-6 with TRBJ2-2, with unresolved D. This CDR3 has 15 residues. The germline V gene has CDR1 SGHVS and CDR2 FNYEAQ. Trimming took off 0 bases at V and 0 bases at J, with 5 bases between the two ends.

This clonotype was found once. This sequence may be a read error, since a much larger clone differs from it by one base. The gene calls are TRBV6-5 and TRBJ2-5; D may be TRBD1 (6 bases). The CDR3 contains 14 residues. Germline assignment: CDR1 MNHEY and CDR2 SVGAGI. CDR3 DNA: TGTGCCAGCAGTTACTCTGGACAGCCAGAGACCCAGCACTTC. Translating it yields CASSYSGQPETQHF.

This clonotype was observed a few times. This may come from a read error, since a much larger clone is one base off. V gene TRBV11-2 combines with J gene TRBJ2-7; the D gene is possibly TRBD2 (6 bases). The CDR3 sequence is 14 residues long. From germline, CDR1 is SGHAT and CDR2 FQNNGV. V was shortened by 5 bases and J by 3 bases, with 14 bases between the two germline ends. CDR3 amino acids: CASSLGLLNYEQYF. The CDR3 region has the DNA TGTGCCAGCAGCCTCGGACTACTAAACTACGAGCAGTACTTC.

The CDR3 loop is CATSIDGTSGPGEQYF. The CDR3 DNA follows: TGTGCCACCAGCATCGACGGGACTAGCGGACCGGGTGAGCAGTACTTC. The chain is built from TRBV15 and TRBJ2-7, with 11 bases identical to TRBD2. The germline CDR1 and CDR2 sequences are LNHNV and YYDKDF (reference sequence). V lost 4 bases, J lost 7 bases, and 12 bases stayed unmatched. This CDR3 is built from 16 residues. Combining the CDR3 with reference TRBV15 and TRBJ2-7 gives the whole variable domain DAMVIQNPRYQVTQFGKPVTLSCSQTLNHNVMYWYQQKSSQAPKLLFHYYDKDFNNEADTPDNFQSRRPNTSFCFLDIRSPGLGDTAMYLCATSIDGTSGPGEQYFGPGTRLTVT.

The chain has TRBV5-6 and TRBJ1-2; tentative D call: TRBD1 (6 bases). Germline loops: CDR1 SGHDT, CDR2 YYEEEE. CDR3 length: 15 amino acids. V lost 3 bases and J 7 bases, leaving 19 bases between the germline ends. In DNA, the CDR3 is TGTGCCAGCAGCTCGGCCAGGGGTAGTCGTAGTGGCTACACCTTC. It is translated as CASSSARGSRSGYTF.

In its sample, this clonotype was seen many times. This sequence joins TRBV27 and TRBJ2-7; D remains unclear. The CDR3 runs 13 residues. Per germline, CDR1 MNHEY and CDR2 SMNVEV (reference sequence). The ends were cut back, 0 bases at V and 3 bases at J, with 6 bases in the middle. The CDR3 DNA reads TGTGCCAGCAGTTTATCCCCATACTACGAGCAGTACTTC. It encodes CASSLSPYYEQYF.

V usage is TRBV7-8 and J usage is TRBJ2-5; 16 bases match TRBD2. The J segment lost 3 bases and the V segment lost 5 bases, leaving 6 bases of the junction unmatched. This CDR3 has 17 amino acids. Germline loops: CDR1 SGHVS, CDR2 FQNEAQ. In DNA, the CDR3 is TGTGCCAGCAGCCCTGCGGGACTAGCGGGGGGGAAAGAGACCCAGTACTTC. Translation gives CASSPAGLAGGKETQYF.

In its sample, this clonotype was seen a few times. In this CDR3 the conserved last residue, phenylalanine or tryptophan, is missing, so a read error is likely. The DNA is omitted, as the CDR3 cannot be located on it reliably, and the CDR3 follows TCRdb's listing. The chain recombines TRBV2 with TRBJ2-1; the table's D call, TRBD1, has no DNA check behind it. The germline V gene encodes CDR1 SNHLY and CDR2 FYNNEI. The CDR3 has 15 amino acids, counting both end residues. The CDR3 spells CASSDREGSYNEQLL.

The genes are TRBV7-6 and TRBJ2-1; 9 bases fit TRBD1. The CDR3 is 14 amino acids. V lost 5 bases to trimming and J lost 9 bases; unmatched junction nucleotides: 8. In germline, CDR1 is SGHVS, CDR2 FNYEAQ. The CDR3 sequence: CASSPGDRGIEQFF. CDR3 sequence (DNA): TGTGCCAGCAGCCCCGGCGACAGGGGGATTGAGCAGTTCTTC.

The V gene is TRBV19, the J gene TRBJ2-7; TRBD1 matches at 11 bases. V shed 4 bases and J 6 bases; nucleotides not matched to a gene: 5. The CDR3 is 14 amino acids. Per germline, CDR1 LNHDA and CDR2 SQIVND (reference sequence). CDR3 coding DNA: TGTGCCAGTAGTAGCAACGGACAGGGGGCCGAGCAGTACTTC. Encoded protein: CASSSNGQGAEQYF.

The V call is TRBV20-1, the J call TRBJ2-3, with 12 bases identical to TRBD2. The length of the CDR3 is 15 residues. The germline V gene has CDR1 DFQATT and CDR2 SNEGSKA (reference sequence). With 1 base clipped from V and 6 bases from J, the junction kept 5 bases outside the gene matches. The CDR3 DNA is TGCAGTGCTAGAGCTAGCGGGGGGGGAATGGATACGCAGTATTTT. Translated: CSARASGGGMDTQYF.

The CDR3 is CASSGRDPYNEQFF. As DNA, the CDR3 is TGTGCCAGTAGTGGACGGGACCCATACAATGAGCAGTTCTTC. The rearrangement joins TRBV19 to TRBJ2-1; D may match TRBD1 or TRBD2 (5 bases each). CDR1 is LNHDA and CDR2 is SQIVND in the germline V gene (reference sequence). This CDR3 is 14 amino acids long. The ends were cut back, 5 bases at V and 4 bases at J, with 12 bases in the middle. Filled out from reference TRBV19 and TRBJ2-1, the complete variable domain reads DGGITQSPKYLFRKEGQNVTLSCEQNLNHDAMYWYRQDPGQGLRLIYYSQIVNDFQKGDIAEGYSVSREKKESFPLTVTSAQKNPTAFYLCASSGRDPYNEQFFGPGTRLTVL.

The table lists this clonotype with many counts. The V call is TRBV9, the J call TRBJ2-1, with 8 bases fitting TRBD2. CDR1 is SGDLS and CDR2 is YYNGEE in the germline V gene. The V segment lost 8 bases and the J segment 4 bases; nucleotides outside the gene matches: 8. The CDR3 loop spans 14 amino acids. Here the CDR3 DNA reads TGTGCCAGTCAGGCGGCTAGCGGGTACAATGAGCAGTTCTTC. Amino acid sequence: CASQAASGYNEQFF.

CDR3 loop: CASSLEGDAYGYTF. In nucleotides, the CDR3 is TGCGCCAGCAGCTTGGAGGGGGACGCCTATGGCTACACCTTC. The gene calls are TRBV5-1 and TRBJ1-2; D perhaps matches TRBD1 (6 bases). V was pared by 0 bases and J by 4 bases, with 10 bases between. There are 14 residues in the CDR3. Germline-derived CDR1 and CDR2 are SGHRS and YFSETQ.

V and J are TRBV19 and TRBJ1-2; TRBD1 matches 7 bases. The CDR3 has 15 residues. Trimming at V came to 1 base and at J to 3 bases, leaving 5 bases not matched to a gene. From germline, CDR1 is LNHDA and CDR2 SQIVND (reference sequence). The CDR3 reads CASSIAGQPYYGYTF. The CDR3, as DNA: TGTGCCAGTAGTATAGCGGGACAGCCATACTATGGCTACACCTTC.

The sample holds many counts of this clonotype. J is TRBJ1-2 and V is TRBV2; 7 bases fit TRBD1. CDR1 is SNHLY and CDR2 is FYNNEI in the germline V gene. With V trimmed by 0 bases and J by 2 bases, 6 bases remained unmatched. The CDR3 sequence is 16 residues long. In nucleotides, the CDR3 is TGTGCCAGCAGTGAAGCGGGACAGCGTATGAACTATGGCTACACCTTC. Translating it yields CASSEAGQRMNYGYTF.

This clonotype was recorded at least ten times. V usage is TRBV4-3 and J usage is TRBJ2-1; D unresolved. The CDR3 runs 13 residues. The germline V gene encodes CDR1 LGHNA and CDR2 YSLEER. The ends were cut back, 4 bases at V and 6 bases at J, with 10 bases in the middle. The CDR3 bases are TGCGCCAGCAGCCGCAACCTGGGCAATGAGCAGTTCTTC. This codes for CASSRNLGNEQFF.

This rearrangement joins TRBV15 to TRBJ1-2, with TRBD1 matching over 9 bases. From germline, CDR1 is LNHNV and CDR2 YYDKDF (reference sequence). V was clipped by 5 bases and J by 7 bases; unmatched bases: 11. This CDR3 is built from 15 residues. The CDR3 loop reads CATSLTGQGNGGYTF. The CDR3 nucleotides read TGTGCCACCAGCCTCACCGGACAGGGGAATGGTGGCTACACCTTC. The whole variable domain, remainder taken from reference TRBV15 and TRBJ1-2, is DAMVIQNPRYQVTQFGKPVTLSCSQTLNHNVMYWYQQKSSQAPKLLFHYYDKDFNNEADTPDNFQSRRPNTSFCFLDIRSPGLGDTAMYLCATSLTGQGNGGYTFGSGTRLTVV.

The chain uses TRBV19 and TRBJ2-2; D gene ambiguous. The CDR3 runs to 17 residues. Germline V gives CDR1 LNHDA, CDR2 SQIVND (reference sequence). V shed 3 bases and J shed 2 bases, with 16 bases lying between them. This CDR3 is CASSMAWGFGNTGELFF. The CDR3 bases are TGTGCCAGTAGTATGGCTTGGGGTTTCGGTAACACCGGGGAGCTGTTTTTT.

This chain uses TRBV7-9 with TRBJ2-5, with D tentatively TRBD1 or TRBD2 (6 bases each). With 5 bases removed from V and 2 bases from J, the gap between germline ends came to 12 bases. The CDR3 totals 14 residues. Germline assignment: CDR1 SEHNR and CDR2 FQNEAQ (reference sequence). CDR3 amino acids: CASSGGLRQETQYF. The DNA of the CDR3 is TGTGCCAGCAGCGGGGGGCTCAGACAAGAGACCCAGTACTTC.

The gene calls are TRBV10-3 and TRBJ2-3; 8 bases match TRBD1. The CDR3 consists of 14 residues. With V trimmed by 11 bases and J by 0 bases, 7 bases remained unmatched. Germline V gives CDR1 ENHRY, CDR2 SYGVKD. Here the CDR3 reads CALGTGGSTDTQYF. DNA of the CDR3: TGTGCCCTCGGTACAGGGGGGAGCACAGATACGCAGTATTTT.

In this sample, this clonotype turned up a few times. This chain uses TRBV29-1 with TRBJ2-1, with TRBD2 matching 7 bases. Unmatched junction bases numbered 15, after V lost 7 bases and J lost 9 bases. The CDR3 is 14 residues long. CDR1 and CDR2 (germline): SQVTM, ANQGSEA. The CDR3 nucleotides are TGCAGCGCAACGGACTCGGGAGGTGGTAGTGAGCAGTTCTTC. It encodes CSATDSGGGSEQFF.

The chain combines TRBV19 with TRBJ1-2, with 8 bases that match TRBD1. This CDR3 has 13 residues. Germline loops: CDR1 LNHDA, CDR2 SQIVND (reference sequence). The trim removed 9 bases at V and 6 bases at J, leaving 9 bases unmatched. The CDR3 region is CASSVKTGDGYTF. The CDR3, as DNA: TGTGCCAGCAGCGTAAAGACAGGGGATGGCTACACCTTC.

V usage is TRBV19 and J usage is TRBJ2-5; 10 bases match TRBD1. The J segment lost 4 bases and the V segment lost 4 bases, leaving 0 bases of the junction unmatched. Germline CDR1 LNHDA, CDR2 SQIVND (reference sequence). CDR3 length: 13 residues. CDR3 in amino acids: CASSRQGAETQYF. CDR3 nucleotides: TGTGCCAGTAGTAGACAGGGGGCAGAGACCCAGTACTTC.